Sequencing of this T cell receptor beta chain was carried out in a study of Ad26.COV2.S vaccination and SARS-CoV-2 variants. Overall study: Donor got 5x10^10 or 1x10^11 viral particles of Ad26.COV2.S.

Findings and caveats of the study: The TCR breadth and depth analyses may have understated or missed part of the total T cell responses.

The sample's treatment: roughly 20 received Ad26.COV2.S at low or high dose, single or two shots; about five received placebo; per-sample allocation not given. After the first vaccine or placebo injection, samples were drawn on day 63. Profiled with immunoSEQ multiplex PCR; TCRdb holds only in-frame clones, not every one. The sample consists of a few hundred thousand clones, roughly four fifths of them appearing once. As to this clone: Antigen specificity is unknown.

The material sequenced was peripheral blood, taken in a trial of Ad26.COV2.S vaccine versus placebo. This clonotype originated in a person between 18 and 59 years old who received the Ad26.COV2.S COVID-19 vaccine or a placebo.

CDR3 coding DNA: TGTGCTAGTGGCCCCTCCTGGACTAGCGGGAGCTCCTACGAGCAGTACTTC. Amino acid sequence: CASGPSWTSGSSYEQYF. The rearrangement joins TRBV12-5 to TRBJ2-7; 13 nucleotides agree with TRBD2. Per germline, CDR1 LGHNT and CDR2 FRNRAP. The V segment lost 6 bases and the J segment 0 bases; nucleotides outside the gene matches: 8. This CDR3 contains 17 residues.